The 23 T cell receptor beta chains given below trace back to one sample, sequenced in a study of blood T cell repertoires in COVID-19. Data came from immunoSEQ multiplex PCR; TCRdb stores just in-frame clones and leaves some out. The table lists fewer than 350,000 clones, around 88% of them singletons, with approximately 4.2% in the top ten. The sequenced sample was peripheral blood. The source of these receptors is a man between 35 and 55 years old with acute or convalescent COVID-19.

This chain links TRBV13 with TRBJ1-5, with D perhaps TRBD1 (5 bases). Trimming left V 0 bases short and J 4 bases short, with 10 bases between. CDR3 length: 15 residues. CDR1 is PRHDT, CDR2 FYEKMQ, per germline (reference sequence). This CDR3 is CASSLGGTPNQPQHF. DNA for the CDR3: TGTGCCAGCAGCTTAGGAGGGACTCCAAATCAGCCCCAGCATTTT.

In its sample, this clone was seen once. The chain carries TRBV6-2 or TRBV6-3 and TRBJ2-2; 7 bases agree with TRBD1. Trimming at V came to 1 base and at J to 3 bases, leaving 11 bases not matched to a gene. This CDR3 contains 18 residues. CDR1 and CDR2 (germline): MNHEY, SVGEGT. The CDR3 region has the DNA TGTGCCAGCAGTTACTTTCCAACCGGGACAGCGGACACCGGGGAGCTGTTTTTT. Translation gives CASSYFPTGTADTGELFF.

A note on this clone: Other nucleotide sequences in the sample specify the same CDR3. The chain employs TRBV10-3 and TRBJ1-1; 9 positions agree with TRBD1. The germline CDR1 and CDR2 sequences are ENHRY and SYGVKD. There are 14 residues in the CDR3. The ends lost 7 bases at V and 0 bases at J; junction bases unmatched: 3. This CDR3 reads CAIKTGGMNTEAFF. DNA for the CDR3: TGTGCCATCAAGACAGGGGGAATGAACACTGAAGCTTTCTTT.

This sequence joins TRBV6-5 and TRBJ1-2, with D possibly TRBD1 on 5 matching bases. CDR3 length equals 14 residues. Trimming shortened V by 4 bases and J by 2 bases, and 11 bases separated the two germline ends. Germline V gene lookup returns CDR1 MNHEY and CDR2 SVGAGI. For the CDR3, the DNA is TGTGCCAGCAGTTCAAGGGGTGGAAACTATGGCTACACCTTC. The encoded protein is CASSSRGGNYGYTF.

The CDR3 region has the DNA TGTGCCAGCAGCGCCGGACTCAACTCAAGGGGCTACACCTTC. It codes for CASSAGLNSRGYTF. The rearrangement links TRBV27 to TRBJ1-2; D unclear. The germline V gene has CDR1 MNHEY and CDR2 SMNVEV (reference sequence). CDR3 length: 14 residues. The V end lost 6 bases, the J end lost 8 bases, and 19 bases lay between the germline ends.

The chain recombines TRBV7-3 with TRBJ2-3; D is uncertain. The CDR3 length is 13 residues. V gave up 4 bases and J gave up 0 bases, with 5 bases separating them. Germline V gene lookup returns CDR1 SGHTA and CDR2 FQGTGA. The CDR3 DNA follows: TGTGCCAGCAGCTCCTCTAGCACAGATACGCAGTATTTT. This codes for CASSSSSTDTQYF.

This clone was observed a single time. The V gene is TRBV11-3, the J gene TRBJ2-1, with 9 nucleotides matching TRBD1. The V segment lost 5 bases and the J segment 3 bases; nucleotides outside the gene matches: 5. This CDR3 has 15 amino acids. Germline loops: CDR1 SGHNT, CDR2 YENEEA. In DNA, the CDR3 is TGTGCCAGCAGCCAGGACAGGGGAGGCTACAATGAGCAGTTCTTC. This translates into CASSQDRGGYNEQFF.

The rearrangement links TRBV12-5 to TRBJ2-3; D gene ambiguous. Germline V gene sequence: CDR1 LGHNT, CDR2 FRNRAP. This CDR3 has 14 residues. Trimming left V 7 bases short and J 7 bases short, with 18 bases between. The CDR3: CASAPASVRNTQYF. The DNA of the CDR3 is TGTGCTAGTGCCCCCGCCAGCGTTAGAAATACGCAGTATTTT.

The rearrangement uses TRBV5-6 and TRBJ2-2; TRBD1 aligns across 8 bases. Looked up from germline, CDR1 is SGHDT and CDR2 is YYEEEE. The CDR3 covers 16 residues. J was trimmed by 5 bases and V by 4 bases; bases with no gene match: 10. CDR3 DNA sequence: TGTGCCAGCAGCGCGCCGACAGGGGAAGGGACCGGGGAGCTGTTTTTT. This codes for CASSAPTGEGTGELFF.

The chain links TRBV5-1 to TRBJ1-4, with a possible D match to TRBD1 (6 bases). Per germline, CDR1 SGHRS and CDR2 YFSETQ. V lost 0 bases and J 7 bases, leaving 13 bases between the germline ends. The CDR3 is 15 residues long. The CDR3 DNA follows: TGCGCCAGCAGCTTGGACAGGGCTAGGGGTGAAAAACTGTTTTTT. Translating gives CASSLDRARGEKLFF.

The table lists this clone with a few counts. The rearrangement joins TRBV5-5 to TRBJ1-6; 10 positions agree with TRBD1. The CDR3 loop spans 17 amino acids. Germline V CDR1 and CDR2: SGHKS, YYEKEE (reference sequence). The V gene end was trimmed by 3 bases and the J gene end by 9 bases; junction bases not matched to a gene: 12. The CDR3 DNA reads TGTGCCAGCAGCTCAAGAGTGGACAGGGGGTTGGGTTCACCCCTCCACTTT. Protein: CASSSRVDRGLGSPLHF.

The CDR3 DNA reads as TGTGCCAGCAGTTTAAGGTCCGGGGTTAAGGGTAATGAGCAGTTCTTC. It translates to CASSLRSGVKGNEQFF. The chain links TRBV27 to TRBJ2-1; maybe TRBD2 (5 bases). Germline CDR1 and CDR2: MNHEY and SMNVEV (reference sequence). The CDR3 covers 16 residues. Trimming pared 2 bases from V and 7 bases from J, leaving 18 bases between.

The chain links TRBV18 to TRBJ2-7, with D possibly TRBD1 on 6 matching bases. Germline values: CDR1 KGHSH, CDR2 LQKENI. The CDR3 extends over 14 amino acids. Trimming cost V 4 bases and J 2 bases, with 12 bases left between them. The CDR3 DNA reads TGTGCCAGCTCACTCGGGACAAGGACCTACGAGCAGTACTTC. Protein product: CASSLGTRTYEQYF.

The chain carries TRBV4-2 and TRBJ1-2; 9 positions agree with TRBD1. Per the germline V gene, CDR1 is LGHNA and CDR2 is YNFKEQ. This CDR3 is built from 13 residues. Trimming took 1 base from V and 6 from J; bases not matched to a gene: 0. This CDR3 reads CASSQGTGDGYTF. CDR3 DNA sequence: TGTGCCAGCAGCCAAGGGACAGGGGATGGCTACACCTTC.

The rearrangement uses TRBV27 and TRBJ1-4, with D maybe TRBD1 (5 bases). CDR3 length: 15 amino acids. Germline values: CDR1 MNHEY, CDR2 SMNVEV (reference sequence). Trimming stripped 5 bases from V and 2 bases from J, with 12 bases between. The DNA for the CDR3 is TGTGCCAGCAGTGCCAGGGTGGGCACTAATGAAAAACTGTTTTTT. It is translated as CASSARVGTNEKLFF.

The chain uses TRBV27 and TRBJ1-5; 8 bases map to TRBD1. After removal of 4 bases from V and 7 bases from J, the junction contained 12 bases not matched to a gene. The CDR3 extends over 16 amino acids. CDR1 is MNHEY and CDR2 is SMNVEV in the germline V gene (reference sequence). The CDR3 loop is CASSSRQGLSGQPQHF. CDR3 sequence (DNA): TGTGCCAGCAGTTCGCGACAGGGGCTATCGGGGCAGCCCCAGCATTTT.

J is TRBJ1-1 and V is TRBV2; 9 bases align to TRBD1. The CDR3 contains 14 residues. Trimming removed 6 bases from V and 6 bases from J; junction bases left unmatched: 8. Germline loops: CDR1 SNHLY, CDR2 FYNNEI. The CDR3 bases are TGTGCCAGCAGCGTACGGGACAGGGCCCCTGAAGCTTTCTTT. As protein: CASSVRDRAPEAFF.

The rearrangement uses TRBV11-2 and TRBJ2-2, with TRBD2 matching 10 bases. CDR1 is SGHAT, CDR2 FQNNGV, per germline. The CDR3 loop spans 16 amino acids. Losses at the gene ends were 4 bases for V and 1 base for J; bases not matched to a gene: 3. The CDR3 DNA follows: TGTGCCAGCAGCTCCCGACTAGCGGGGAACACCGGGGAGCTGTTTTTT. Protein product: CASSSRLAGNTGELFF.

The chain recombines TRBV3-1 (or the pseudogene TRBV3-2) with TRBJ2-3; 7 nucleotides align to TRBD1. Unmatched junction bases numbered 5, after V lost 0 bases and J lost 5 bases. Germline-derived CDR1 and CDR2 are LGHDT and YNNKEL (reference sequence). The CDR3 has 15 residues. The CDR3 DNA sequence: TGTGCCAGCAGCCAAGATCAAGGGGGCATAGATACGCAGTATTTT. As protein: CASSQDQGGIDTQYF.

The rearrangement uses TRBV19 and TRBJ1-2; D is undetermined. The CDR3 runs 16 residues. Trimming removed 2 bases from V and 3 bases from J, with 16 bases in between. Germline V gene sequence: CDR1 LNHDA, CDR2 SQIVND (reference sequence). The CDR3 is CASSIWSGGRDYGYTF. CDR3 in DNA: TGTGCCAGTAGTATATGGAGTGGAGGGCGGGACTATGGCTACACCTTC.

The V call is TRBV5-6, the J call TRBJ1-4; 10 nucleotides align to TRBD1. CDR1 is SGHDT and CDR2 is YYEEEE in the germline V gene. This CDR3 comprises 15 residues. The J segment lost 4 bases and the V segment lost 2 bases, leaving 2 bases of the junction unmatched. As DNA, the CDR3 is TGTGCCAGCAGCTTCGGGACAGGGGTTAATGAAAAACTGTTTTTT. Protein product: CASSFGTGVNEKLFF.

This rearrangement joins TRBV24-1 to TRBJ2-4, with 8 nucleotides matching TRBD1. CDR1 is KGHDR and CDR2 is SFDVKD in the germline V gene. This CDR3 contains 13 residues. V lost 9 bases and J lost 6; bases outside the gene matches: 6. The CDR3 is CATSRTGSNIQYF. The CDR3 DNA reads as TGTGCCACCTCCAGGACAGGGTCAAACATTCAGTACTTC.

The rearrangement uses TRBV5-1 and TRBJ1-1; D gene uncertain. Trimming removed 0 bases from V and 1 base from J, with 7 bases in between. The germline CDR1 and CDR2 sequences are SGHRS and YFSETQ. This CDR3 comprises 14 residues. In DNA, the CDR3 is TGCGCCAGCAGCTTGGAACGGAGGAACACTGAAGCTTTCTTT. This codes for CASSLERRNTEAFF.